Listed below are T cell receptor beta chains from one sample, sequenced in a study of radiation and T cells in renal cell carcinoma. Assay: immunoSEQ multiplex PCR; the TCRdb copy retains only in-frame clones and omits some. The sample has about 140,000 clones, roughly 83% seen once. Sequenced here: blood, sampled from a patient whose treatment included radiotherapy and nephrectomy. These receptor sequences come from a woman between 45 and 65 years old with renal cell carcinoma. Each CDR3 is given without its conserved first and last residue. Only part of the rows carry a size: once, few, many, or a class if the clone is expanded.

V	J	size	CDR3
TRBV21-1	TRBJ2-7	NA	ASTLPGLAGGPNEQY
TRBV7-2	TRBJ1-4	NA	ASSLNMGAGEKLF
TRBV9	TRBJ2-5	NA	ASSGGGGPKETQY
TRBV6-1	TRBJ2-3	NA	ASKTGPTDTQY
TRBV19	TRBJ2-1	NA	ARRTSGGHSYNEQF
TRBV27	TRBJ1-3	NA	ASSRAGQSSGNTIY
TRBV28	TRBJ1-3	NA	ASSSGGNTIY
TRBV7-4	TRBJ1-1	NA	ASNVTAGKRGTEAF
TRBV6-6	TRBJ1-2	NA	ASSYPQRQHYGYT
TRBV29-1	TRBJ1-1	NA	SARTGQGDTEAF
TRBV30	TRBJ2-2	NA	AWSVGVGGELF
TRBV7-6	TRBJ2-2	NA	ASSLMGQGAGELF
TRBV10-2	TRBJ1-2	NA	ASSESEVGYT
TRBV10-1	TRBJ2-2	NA	ASSERAGELF
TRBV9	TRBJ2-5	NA	ASRGSQETQY
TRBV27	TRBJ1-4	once	ASSLSPAGGGEKLF
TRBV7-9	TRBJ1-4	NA	ASSPAVGEKLF
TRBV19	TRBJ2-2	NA	ASSHRATGELF
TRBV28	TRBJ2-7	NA	ASSPTGREQY
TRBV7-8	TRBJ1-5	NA	ASSTGGEQPQH
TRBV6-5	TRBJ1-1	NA	ASSYAQPQVVAEAF
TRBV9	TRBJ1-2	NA	ASSVGQPYGYT
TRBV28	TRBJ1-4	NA	ASSLWRGAGEKLF
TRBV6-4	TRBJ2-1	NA	ASSREVEDEQF
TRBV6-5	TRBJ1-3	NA	ASSYGRSGNTIY
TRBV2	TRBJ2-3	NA	ASGDSRNGLGTQY
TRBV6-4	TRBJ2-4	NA	ASRGPDTSSGNIQY
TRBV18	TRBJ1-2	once	ASSPGVGDYGYT
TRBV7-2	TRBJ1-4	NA	ASSRRGAGEKLF
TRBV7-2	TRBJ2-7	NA	ASSPQRSYEQY
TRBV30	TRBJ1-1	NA	AWSVRSGEAF
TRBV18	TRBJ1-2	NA	ASSHGQNYGYT
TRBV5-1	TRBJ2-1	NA	ASSLGRGSSYNEQF
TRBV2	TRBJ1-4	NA	ASSLGTNEKLF
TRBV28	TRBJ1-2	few	ASSLLPGGYT
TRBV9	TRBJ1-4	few	ASSYDVGENEKLF
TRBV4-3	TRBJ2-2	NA	ASSQEGRGAETGELF
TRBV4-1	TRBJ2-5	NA	ASSATLGETQY